A single sample gave rise to the 17 T cell receptor beta chains below, sequenced in a study of blood T cell repertoires in COVID-19. The method was immunoSEQ multiplex PCR; TCRdb's version includes in-frame clones alone and lacks a portion of them. The data hold 80,000 or so clones, with roughly 73% observed a single time. The sequenced sample was peripheral blood. These receptors were collected from a human donor in a cohort sampled during active COVID-19.

The chain joins TRBV6-6 to TRBJ2-2; TRBD1 matches at 10 bases. The CDR3 runs 17 residues. Germline CDR1 reads MNHNY; CDR2 reads SVGAGI (reference sequence). Germline trimming cut 5 bases from V and 5 bases from J; bases unmatched to any gene: 11. In DNA form, the CDR3 reads TGTGCCAGCAGTCAAAGACAGGGGGCGATTGGAACCGGGGAGCTGTTTTTT. Amino acid sequence: CASSQRQGAIGTGELFF.

The chain uses TRBV7-2 and TRBJ2-7; TRBD1 agrees at 8 bases. This CDR3 has 14 residues. Per the germline V gene, CDR1 is SGHTA and CDR2 is FQGNSA. After removal of 4 bases from V and 4 bases from J, the junction contained 6 bases not matched to a gene. The CDR3 protein is CASSSDRVRYEQYF. In DNA form, the CDR3 reads TGTGCCAGCAGCTCGGACAGGGTGAGGTACGAGCAGTACTTC.

The chain carries TRBV6-5 and TRBJ1-4; the D gene is possibly TRBD1 (6 bases). The CDR3 contains 14 residues. CDR1 MNHEY and CDR2 SVGAGI come from the germline V gene. Trimming left V 3 bases short and J 3 bases short, with 8 bases between. The CDR3 DNA sequence: TGTGCCAGCAGTTATGGACAGTCTAATGAAAAACTGTTTTTT. Protein product: CASSYGQSNEKLFF.

This sequence joins TRBV7-9 and TRBJ1-1; weak D call: TRBD1 (5 bases). This CDR3 is built from 13 residues. The V gene's germline CDR1 is SEHNR and CDR2 FQNEAQ (reference sequence). The V end lost 5 bases, the J end lost 10 bases, and 17 bases lay between the germline ends. DNA for the CDR3: TGTGCCAGCAGCCGTACCCAGGGTACCGTAGCTTTCTTT. This sequence encodes CASSRTQGTVAFF.

This chain links TRBV6-6 with TRBJ1-4, with no clear D. V lost 1 base, J lost 0 bases, and 9 bases lay in between. The CDR3 has 16 residues. Germline V gives CDR1 MNHNY, CDR2 SVGAGI (reference sequence). CDR3 sequence (DNA): TGTGCCAGCAGTTACTGGGCAGTTGCAACTAATGAAAAACTGTTTTTT. Residues: CASSYWAVATNEKLFF.

Only one count was recorded for this clone. V gene TRBV6-5 combines with J gene TRBJ2-3; 9 bases agree with TRBD1. The ends lost 6 bases at V and 0 bases at J; junction bases unmatched: 4. The germline CDR1 and CDR2 sequences are MNHEY and SVGAGI. The CDR3 length is 15 residues. The CDR3 sequence: CASRQGQGSTDTQYF. In nucleotides, the CDR3 is TGTGCCAGCAGGCAGGGACAGGGTAGCACAGATACGCAGTATTTT.

This clone was detected only a few times. This chain links TRBV12-5 with TRBJ1-1; tentatively, D is TRBD1 (5 bases). V was trimmed by 1 base and J by 4 bases, leaving 7 bases between them. CDR3 size: 13 residues. Germline lookup yields CDR1 LGHNT and CDR2 FRNRAP. The CDR3 bases are TGTGCTAGTGGTTTGGAACAGGCCACTGAAGCTTTCTTT. This encodes CASGLEQATEAFF. The complete variable domain, with remaining parts taken from reference TRBV12-5 and TRBJ1-1, reads DARVTQTPRHKVTEMGQEVTMRCQPILGHNTVFWYRQTMMQGLELLAYFRNRAPLDDSGMPKDRFSAEMPDATLATLKIQPSEPRDSAVYFCASGLEQATEAFFGQGTRLTVV.

CDR3 DNA: TGTGCCAGCAGCTTAGCGCGGGGGGAGGGAGAAGAAAAACTGTTTTTT. It is translated as CASSLARGEGEEKLFF. The chain uses TRBV7-8 and TRBJ1-4; TRBD1 might be the D (5 bases). This CDR3 is built from 16 residues. V lost 0 bases and J lost 8, with 16 bases in between. Germline CDR1 SGHVS, CDR2 FQNEAQ.

The rearrangement links TRBV19 to TRBJ1-1; D remains unclear. The CDR3 contains 14 residues. Trimming cost V 3 bases and J 5 bases, with 13 bases left between them. Germline assignment: CDR1 LNHDA and CDR2 SQIVND (reference sequence). The DNA of the CDR3 is TGTGCCAGTAGTATTGCGGGGATAGAGACTGAAGCTTTCTTT. Translating it yields CASSIAGIETEAFF.

V and J are TRBV2 and TRBJ2-3; 13 bases are shared with TRBD2. Germline loops: CDR1 SNHLY, CDR2 FYNNEI. Trimming took 5 bases from V and 2 from J; bases not matched to a gene: 4. This CDR3 region has 16 residues. The CDR3 region is CASSPGTSGTTDTQYF. The CDR3 nucleotides are TGTGCCAGCAGTCCCGGGACTAGCGGGACCACAGATACGCAGTATTTT.

The chain employs TRBV9 and TRBJ2-3; TRBD2 aligns across 14 bases. Germline values: CDR1 SGDLS, CDR2 YYNGEE. CDR3 length: 18 amino acids. V lost 3 bases, J lost 2 bases, and 8 bases stayed unmatched. The CDR3 is CASSAPRLAGGVTDTQYF. For the CDR3, the DNA is TGTGCCAGCAGCGCTCCACGACTAGCGGGGGGGGTCACAGATACGCAGTATTTT.

This chain links TRBV6-5 with TRBJ2-7, with D possibly TRBD1 on 5 matching bases. The CDR3 extends over 13 amino acids. Germline V lookup: CDR1 MNHEY, CDR2 SVGAGI. Trimming pared 3 bases from V and 3 bases from J, leaving 9 bases between. CDR3 nucleotides: TGTGCCAGCAGTTATGGGGCCCTCTACGAGCAGTACTTC. Its protein product is CASSYGALYEQYF.

The rearrangement joins TRBV6-4 to TRBJ1-6, with 7 bases matching TRBD1. The CDR3 is 14 residues long. The trim removed 5 bases at V and 7 bases at J, leaving 5 bases unmatched. Germline V gene lookup returns CDR1 MRHNA and CDR2 SNTAGT. The CDR3 sequence: CASSLGTENSPLHF. The CDR3 DNA reads TGTGCCAGCAGTCTCGGGACAGAGAATTCACCCCTCCACTTT.

In its sample, this clone was seen once. V usage is TRBV6-6 and J usage is TRBJ1-5; a possible D gene is TRBD1 (6 bases). This CDR3 region has 15 residues. The V gene lost 5 bases and the J gene lost 4 bases, with 15 bases spanning the gap. Germline CDR1 reads MNHNY; CDR2 reads SVGAGI (reference sequence). CDR3 protein: CASSLTGRENQPQHF. The CDR3 DNA is TGTGCCAGCAGTCTAACAGGGAGGGAAAATCAGCCCCAGCATTTT.

In its sample, this clone was seen a few times. The chain is built from TRBV5-1 and TRBJ2-1, with 8 nucleotides matching TRBD1. CDR3 length: 14 amino acids. V lost 0 bases and J lost 10; bases outside the gene matches: 6. Germline-derived CDR1 and CDR2 are SGHRS and YFSETQ. The CDR3 is CASSLGQGTREQFF. The CDR3 region has the DNA TGCGCCAGCAGCTTGGGACAGGGGACAAGAGAGCAGTTCTTC.

The V and J genes are TRBV6-1 and TRBJ1-2; 8 nucleotides agree with TRBD1. The CDR3 covers 16 residues. The V gene's germline CDR1 is MNHNS and CDR2 SASEGT. The V and J ends lost 4 bases and 0 bases, in that order; junction bases with no gene match: 7. This CDR3 is CASSARQGFPNYGYTF. The CDR3 DNA sequence: TGTGCCAGCAGTGCTAGACAGGGGTTCCCTAACTATGGCTACACCTTC.

The genes are TRBV30 and TRBJ1-2; the D is unclear. Germline CDR1 reads GTSNPN; CDR2 reads SVGIG (reference sequence). This CDR3 contains 15 residues. With 7 bases removed from V and 5 bases from J, the gap between germline ends came to 23 bases. In DNA, the CDR3 is TGTGCCTCAAGCCGCGGGTCACAAAGAGATTATGGCTACACCTTC. Residues: CASSRGSQRDYGYTF.